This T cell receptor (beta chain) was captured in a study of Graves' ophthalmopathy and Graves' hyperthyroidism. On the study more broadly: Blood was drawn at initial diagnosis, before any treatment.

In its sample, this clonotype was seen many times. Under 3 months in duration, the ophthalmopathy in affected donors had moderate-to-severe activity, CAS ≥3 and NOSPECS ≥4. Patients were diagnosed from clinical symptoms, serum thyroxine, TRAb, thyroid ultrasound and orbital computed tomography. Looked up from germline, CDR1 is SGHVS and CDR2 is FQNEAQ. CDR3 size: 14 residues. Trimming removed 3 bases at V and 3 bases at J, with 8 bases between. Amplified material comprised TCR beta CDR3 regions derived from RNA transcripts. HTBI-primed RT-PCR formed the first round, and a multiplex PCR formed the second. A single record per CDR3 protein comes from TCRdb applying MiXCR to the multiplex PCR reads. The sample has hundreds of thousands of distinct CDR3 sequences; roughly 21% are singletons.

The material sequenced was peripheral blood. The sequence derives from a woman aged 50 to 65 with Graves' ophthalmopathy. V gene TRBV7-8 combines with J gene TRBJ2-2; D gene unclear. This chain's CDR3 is CASSLRSYTGELFF. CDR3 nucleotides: TGTGCCAGCAGCTTGCGGAGCTACACCGGGGAGCTGTTTTTT.